A selection of T cell receptor beta chains follows, all from one sample in a study of T cell changes during pregnancy in multiple sclerosis. Assay used: immunoSEQ multiplex PCR; TCRdb lists only in-frame clones, some missing. The sample contains around 30,000 clones, approximately 94% of which appear only once. The input for sequencing was CD4+ T cells from peripheral blood mononuclear cells, taken in the first trimester of pregnancy. All receptors derive from a female donor with multiple sclerosis, enrolled in a pregnancy study. CDR3s include the opening cysteine and the closing phenylalanine or tryptophan. Each record gives: V gene, CDR3 protein.

v_call: TRBV19
cdr3_aa: CASRVTGEFGQPQHF

v_call: TRBV19
cdr3_aa: CASRGWTGSSYNEQFF

v_call: TRBV7-9
cdr3_aa: CASSLGQGAAQPQHF

v_call: TRBV4-1
cdr3_aa: CASSLNPGTANTGELFF

v_call: TRBV10-3
cdr3_aa: CAISSGGAGTEQYF

v_call: TRBV2
cdr3_aa: CASSRTYEQYF

v_call: TRBV6-1
cdr3_aa: CASSAPYTRVMDPGYTF

v_call: TRBV7-2
cdr3_aa: CASSLVLNSPLHF

v_call: TRBV5-1
cdr3_aa: CASRNRESGGYTF

v_call: TRBV4-1
cdr3_aa: CASSQVVQYKPLTNYGYTF

v_call: TRBV7-2
cdr3_aa: CASRLGLDGDTIYF

v_call: TRBV4-1
cdr3_aa: CASSQDATVVWAFF

v_call: TRBV6-5
cdr3_aa: CASSYLQTEIKVAFF

v_call: TRBV4-3
cdr3_aa: CASSHHPPVAGRAYEQYF

v_call: TRBV7-2
cdr3_aa: CASSLGRTPTDTQYF

v_call: TRBV5-1
cdr3_aa: CASSSWTGNTEAFF

v_call: TRBV7-9
cdr3_aa: CASSPGTSATEAFF

v_call: TRBV19
cdr3_aa: CASTEPGQGDEKLFF

v_call: TRBV5-1
cdr3_aa: CASSFNTDQETQYF

v_call: TRBV5-1
cdr3_aa: CASSTGVPIKQLFF

v_call: TRBV5-1
cdr3_aa: CASSYQGGSSPLHF

v_call: TRBV6-4
cdr3_aa: CASSATNTGELFF

v_call: TRBV4-3
cdr3_aa: CASSQDSGRTYNEKLFF

v_call: TRBV2
cdr3_aa: CASSEQGSTDTQYF

v_call: TRBV7-2
cdr3_aa: CASSLYLSGRGAGNTIYF

v_call: TRBV11-3
cdr3_aa: CASSTPQGPETQYF

v_call: TRBV7-5
cdr3_aa: CARRPYLQGSPYEQYF

v_call: TRBV7-2
cdr3_aa: CASSLLMADTQYF

v_call: TRBV27
cdr3_aa: CASRDRALNQETQYF

v_call: TRBV7-3
cdr3_aa: CASSLAGNYGYTF

v_call: TRBV5-1
cdr3_aa: CASSPSGYSEAFF

v_call: TRBV18
cdr3_aa: CASSPPSTGLGNTIYF

v_call: TRBV11-2
cdr3_aa: CASSLPAGGAFTGELFF

v_call: TRBV6-1
cdr3_aa: CASREQPIRGWDEQYF

v_call: TRBV4-3
cdr3_aa: CASSPLPARQGAEQYF

v_call: TRBV6-1
cdr3_aa: CATGTPYSGNTIYF

v_call: TRBV7-8
cdr3_aa: CASSLEGQYSPLHF

v_call: TRBV10-3
cdr3_aa: CAISGGQGNYNEQFF

v_call: TRBV6-1
cdr3_aa: CASSEYAGTSLAKNIQYF

v_call: TRBV5-4
cdr3_aa: CASSLGRGGGGTEAFF

v_call: TRBV7-2
cdr3_aa: CASSSTSGVSDTQYF

v_call: TRBV27
cdr3_aa: CASSSNHRDHIQYF

v_call: TRBV9
cdr3_aa: CASSVAGHSDYGYTF

v_call: TRBV7-8
cdr3_aa: CASSVRQSQPQHF

v_call: TRBV5-1
cdr3_aa: CASSLTLPMEGELFF

v_call: TRBV4-2
cdr3_aa: CASSQDGTGASGNTIYF

v_call: TRBV10-1
cdr3_aa: CASSDGHAGNTIYF

v_call: TRBV7-9
cdr3_aa: CASSLGATGAGDTQYF

v_call: TRBV18
cdr3_aa: CASSPQSETQYF

v_call: TRBV27
cdr3_aa: CASSGVGGTEAFF

v_call: TRBV6-5
cdr3_aa: CASTPRGGVRTEAFF

v_call: TRBV7-9
cdr3_aa: CASSFLGGGYNEQFF

v_call: TRBV28
cdr3_aa: CASNNGGAYQPQHF

v_call: TRBV5-4
cdr3_aa: CASSPGLGRETQYF

v_call: TRBV4-1
cdr3_aa: CASSQTQTGGEEKLFF

v_call: TRBV5-1
cdr3_aa: CASSLYSGTQETQYF

v_call: TRBV29-1
cdr3_aa: CSVAGGGSYNEQFF

v_call: TRBV5-1
cdr3_aa: CASSEQETQYF